The 15 T cell receptor beta chains presented below share a single source sample, sequenced in a study of blood T cell repertoires in COVID-19. Produced via immunoSEQ multiplex PCR; TCRdb's table is partial and in-frame only. The data show about 100,000 clones, about 89% seen once. The source material was peripheral blood. The receptors stem from a woman in her twenties or thirties with acute or convalescent COVID-19.

The chain is built from TRBV10-3 and TRBJ1-6, with D possibly TRBD1 on 6 matching bases. V lost 10 bases to trimming and J lost 8 bases, with 21 bases between them. Germline CDR1 is ENHRY and CDR2 is SYGVKD. The CDR3 is made up of 15 amino acids. Here the CDR3 reads CATQEWGPGDSPLHF. The CDR3 nucleotides read TGTGCCACTCAGGAGTGGGGACCAGGGGATTCACCCCTCCACTTT.

The gene calls are TRBV11-2 and TRBJ2-1; no clear D gene. Between the trimmed V and J ends, which lost 3 bases and 12 bases, there was a span of 15 bases. The CDR3 has 13 residues. The germline V gene encodes CDR1 SGHAT and CDR2 FQNNGV. CDR3: CASSFGPNPGQFF. The CDR3 region has the DNA TGTGCCAGCAGCTTTGGGCCGAACCCAGGGCAGTTCTTC.

The chain employs TRBV5-1 and TRBJ1-2; tentatively, D is TRBD1 (6 bases). From germline, CDR1 is SGHRS and CDR2 YFSETQ. The ends were cut back, 2 bases at V and 3 bases at J, with 11 bases in the middle. CDR3 length: 14 amino acids. The CDR3 bases are TGCGCCAGCAGCTTCGGGGGGCAAGACTATGGCTACACCTTC. It codes for CASSFGGQDYGYTF.

This clone was detected only once. Other nucleotide sequences from this sample produce the same CDR3. This rearrangement joins TRBV7-8 to TRBJ1-1; D call uncertain. CDR1 is SGHVS, CDR2 FQNEAQ, per germline. V was cut by 8 bases and J by 0 bases, with 10 bases left in between. This CDR3 has 13 amino acids. The CDR3 DNA follows: TGTGCCAGCCGTCGGGATCTGAACACTGAAGCTTTCTTT. As protein: CASRRDLNTEAFF.

This chain links TRBV6-5 with TRBJ2-4; TRBD1 aligns across 7 bases. Germline values: CDR1 MNHEY, CDR2 SVGAGI. This CDR3 spans 14 amino acids. V shed 7 bases, J shed 1 base, and the junction held 4 bases outside the gene matches. The CDR3 DNA reads as TGTGCCAGCACTACGGACAGGGCCAAAAACATTCAGTACTTC. It translates to CASTTDRAKNIQYF.

The V gene is TRBV5-6, the J gene TRBJ1-2, with D possibly TRBD1 on 5 matching bases. Germline V gene lookup returns CDR1 SGHDT and CDR2 YYEEEE. V dropped 4 bases and J dropped 8 bases, with 18 bases sitting between them. The CDR3 is 14 residues long. The DNA of the CDR3 is TGTGCCAGCAGCCCCACTCGGGACTTCGGGGGCTACACCTTC. Translating it yields CASSPTRDFGGYTF. The full variable domain, its missing parts supplied by reference TRBV5-6 and TRBJ1-2, is DAGVTQSPTHLIKTRGQQVTLRCSPKSGHDTVSWYQQALGQGPQFIFQYYEEEERQRGNFPDRFSGHQFPNYSSELNVNALLLGDSALYLCASSPTRDFGGYTFGSGTRLTVV.

This chain links TRBV5-1 with TRBJ2-3; D might be TRBD1 (6 bases). Germline V gene data show CDR1 as SGHRS and CDR2 as YFSETQ. V lost 4 bases and J lost 0, with 15 bases in between. The CDR3 totals 16 residues. CDR3 sequence: CASSREGTFSTDTQYF. The CDR3 nucleotides read TGCGCCAGCAGCCGGGAAGGGACATTTAGCACAGATACGCAGTATTTT.

The count of this clone is one. The chain links TRBV19 to TRBJ1-3; possibly TRBD1 for D (6 bases). Trimming took off 8 bases at V and 0 bases at J, with 8 bases between the two ends. CDR1 and CDR2 (germline): LNHDA, SQIVND (reference sequence). The CDR3 length is 13 residues. This CDR3 reads CASEQGSGNTIYF. The CDR3 nucleotides are TGTGCCAGTGAACAGGGCTCTGGAAACACCATATATTTT. Using reference TRBV19 and TRBJ1-3 for the parts outside the CDR3, the full variable domain is DGGITQSPKYLFRKEGQNVTLSCEQNLNHDAMYWYRQDPGQGLRLIYYSQIVNDFQKGDIAEGYSVSREKKESFPLTVTSAQKNPTAFYLCASEQGSGNTIYFGEGSWLTVV.

This chain links TRBV5-1 with TRBJ2-3; the D gene is possibly TRBD1 (6 bases). Germline CDR1 SGHRS, CDR2 YFSETQ. CDR3 size: 13 residues. V gave up 2 bases and J gave up 4 bases, with 8 bases separating them. In DNA form, the CDR3 reads TGCGCCAGCAGCTTTGAGGGGGCAGATACGCAGTATTTT. Amino acids: CASSFEGADTQYF.

V usage is TRBV5-6 and J usage is TRBJ1-1; D call uncertain. V lost 1 base, J lost 4 bases, and 11 bases lay in between. The CDR3 has 14 amino acids. Germline V gene data show CDR1 as SGHDT and CDR2 as YYEEEE. CDR3 sequence reads: CASSLFRVGTEAFF. In DNA form, the CDR3 reads TGTGCCAGCAGCTTGTTCCGGGTAGGCACTGAAGCTTTCTTT.

The chain couples TRBV24-1 to TRBJ2-7, with a tentative D call TRBD1 (6 bases). The CDR3 totals 13 residues. Trimming took 6 bases from V and 3 from J, leaving 11 bases between them. Germline CDR1 reads KGHDR; CDR2 reads SFDVKD. CDR3 sequence (DNA): TGTGCCACCAGTTCTACGGACAGCTACGAGCAGTACTTC. Translation gives CATSSTDSYEQYF.

The rearrangement uses TRBV12-2 and TRBJ1-5. TRBV12-2 is shown as a pseudogene. This CDR3 contains 12 residues. The CDR3: CASRPSGKPQHF. The CDR3 DNA follows: TGTGCAAGTCGACCCTCGGGGAAGCCCCAGCATTTT.

This rearrangement joins TRBV27 to TRBJ2-7, with 7 positions matching TRBD2. This CDR3 is 15 amino acids long. Germline V gene lookup returns CDR1 MNHEY and CDR2 SMNVEV (reference sequence). Losses at the gene ends were 7 bases for V and 1 base for J; bases not matched to a gene: 10. The CDR3, as DNA: TGTGCCAGCACTCGACTAGCATCAGGTTCCTACGAGCAGTACTTC. It yields the protein CASTRLASGSYEQYF.

J is TRBJ1-2 and V is TRBV2; 9 bases align to TRBD1. The V gene end was trimmed by 6 bases and the J gene end by 2 bases; junction bases not matched to a gene: 4. CDR3 length: 14 amino acids. The V gene's germline CDR1 is SNHLY and CDR2 FYNNEI. CDR3 residues: CASSAGQGNYGYTF. DNA for the CDR3: TGTGCCAGCAGCGCGGGACAGGGAAACTATGGCTACACCTTC.

As regards this clone: The identical CDR3 is also encoded by other nucleotide sequences in the sample. The rearrangement links TRBV27 to TRBJ2-7; weak D call: TRBD1 (5 bases). This CDR3 spans 14 amino acids. In germline, CDR1 is MNHEY, CDR2 SMNVEV (reference sequence). V lost 3 bases and J lost 0, with 9 bases in between. DNA for the CDR3: TGTGCCAGCAGTTTCCAGGGATCCTCCTACGAGCAGTACTTC. Its translation: CASSFQGSSYEQYF.